A single T cell receptor beta chain is shown here with its context. V lost 0 bases and J 3 bases, leaving 6 bases between the germline ends. Germline V CDR1 and CDR2: ENHRY, SYGVKD. There are 13 residues in the CDR3. The source of the sample is a study of cytomegalovirus exposure and HLA in healthy donors. The PCR contained 60 Vbeta and 13 Jbeta primers. Repertoires were generated with immunoSEQ multiplex PCR, while TCRdb's copy carries only in-frame clones and drops some. The sample table sets out around 57,000 clones. The genes are TRBV10-3 and TRBJ2-7, with D uncertain. Sequenced: PBMCs. This receptor was obtained from a woman aged 45-65 years in good health and CMV-seropositive. CDR3 protein: CAISESIDYEQYF. Written as DNA, the CDR3 is TGTGCCATCAGTGAGTCGATAGACTACGAGCAGTACTTC.